This is a list of T cell receptor beta chains from one sample in a study of response to subunit inactivated influenza vaccine. MiXCR was run by TCRdb on the RT-PCR reads, yielding one entry per CDR3 protein. The sample lists around 490,000 distinct CDR3 sequences; 6% to 9% were seen once. Source: PBMCs from blood, taken 23 months after vaccination. The receptors stem from a man between 50 and 69 years old who received an inactivated influenza vaccine. Each CDR3 is given with its conserved first and last residue. The D gene is left open where the match is weak. Size tells how often a clone was seen (once, few, many) or the class of an expanded clone, and some rows leave it out.

few	TRBV7-2	TRBD2	TRBJ2-3	TGTGCCAGCAGTTCGACGGCCCTCAGCGGGGTGCATACGCAGTATTTT	CASSSTALSGVHTQYF
-	TRBV5-1	TRBD1	TRBJ1-4	TGCGCCAGCAGCCTCGGACAGGTTACAACTAATGAAAAACTGTTTTTT	CASSLGQVTTNEKLFF
few	TRBV7-9	-	TRBJ2-5	TGTGCCAGCAGCCAAACGAGCAGGAGCCAAGAGACCCAGTACTTC	CASSQTSRSQETQYF
few	TRBV28	-	TRBJ2-5	TGTGCCAGCAGTCCGGGAGTTATTGCCCAAGAGACCCAGTACTTC	CASSPGVIAQETQYF
few	TRBV6-2/TRBV6-3	-	TRBJ2-7	TGTGCCAGCCTCGGGATCCTTAAACGTACTTCCTACGAGCAGTACTTC	CASLGILKRTSYEQYF
many	TRBV20-1	-	TRBJ2-7	TGCAGTGCTAGAGGCCTGATCGGCGAGCAGTACTTC	CSARGLIGEQYF
few	TRBV5-5	TRBD1	TRBJ2-1	TGTGCCAGCAGGACCGGGACAGCCAACAATGAGCAGTTCTTC	CASRTGTANNEQFF
few	TRBV9	TRBD2	TRBJ2-3	TGTGCCAGCAGCGAAACGGGACTACTTCGCGATACGCAGTATTTT	CASSETGLLRDTQYF
many	TRBV29-1	TRBD2	TRBJ2-1	TGCAGCGTTGGAGCGGGAGTTATTTCTTGGTACAATGAGCAGTTCTTC	CSVGAGVISWYNEQFF
few	TRBV3-1	-	TRBJ2-1	TGTGCCAGCAGCCCCCAACCGGGACTGGCCCTCAATGAGCAGTTCTTC	CASSPQPGLALNEQFF
-	TRBV19	-	TRBJ1-1	TGTGCCAGTAAGGACGGAACCATGAACACTGAAGCTTTCTTT	CASKDGTMNTEAFF
few	TRBV6-2/TRBV6-3	-	TRBJ2-4	TGTGCCAGCAGTTACAATTCAGGGCGACGAAACATTCAGTACTTC	CASSYNSGRRNIQYF
-	TRBV28	-	TRBJ2-2	TGTGCCAGCAGTTTATGGGGACGGAGGACCGGGGAGCTGTTTTTT	CASSLWGRRTGELFF
-	TRBV5-1	TRBD2	TRBJ2-2	TGCGCCAGCAGCAAGGGACTAGCGGGATCCGGGGAGCTGTTTTTT	CASSKGLAGSGELFF
-	TRBV7-6	-	TRBJ2-2	TGTGCCAGCAGCTTTTATTGGCGAGGCCACGACACCGGGGAGCTGTTTTTT	CASSFYWRGHDTGELFF
many	TRBV7-2	TRBD1	TRBJ2-5	TGTGCCAGCAGCTCCAACAGGGGGCAAGAGACCCAGTACTTC	CASSSNRGQETQYF
many	TRBV29-1	-	TRBJ2-5	TGCAGCGTTGTTTCCAGGGGGGGCGAGACCCAGTACTTC	CSVVSRGGETQYF
-	TRBV9	-	TRBJ1-2	TGTGCCAGCAGCGGAGGACAGTCGAACTATGGCTACACCTTC	CASSGGQSNYGYTF
-	TRBV3-1	-	TRBJ2-5	TGTGCCAGCAGCCAAGATTCTCGGAAGGCCGTTTACATCTGGCGGGAGACCCAGTACTTC	CASSQDSRKAVYIWRETQYF
many	TRBV12-3/TRBV12-4	-	TRBJ1-5	TGTGCCAGCAGTTCAACAGGGTTCAATCAGCCCCAGCATTTT	CASSSTGFNQPQHF
few	TRBV5-1	-	TRBJ2-1	TGCGCCAGCAGCCTTGGAGGGCAGATTCACAATGAGCAGTTCTTC	CASSLGGQIHNEQFF
few	TRBV5-6	TRBD1	TRBJ2-7	TGTGCCAGCAGCTTGATTGGGACAGCCTACGAGCAGTACTTC	CASSLIGTAYEQYF
few	TRBV4-3	TRBD1	TRBJ1-4	TGCGCCAGCAGCCCCGACAGGGGAGTGTGGGAAAAACTGTTTTTT	CASSPDRGVWEKLFF
few	TRBV28	-	TRBJ1-3	TGTGCCAGCAGTCCCAACCGGTGGGACTCTGGAAACACCATATATTTT	CASSPNRWDSGNTIYF
many	TRBV29-1	-	TRBJ2-3	TGCAGCGCAGGCTCCCTCACAGATACGCAGTATTTT	CSAGSLTDTQYF
few	TRBV5-1	TRBD1	TRBJ1-2	TGCGCCAGCAGCTTGGGCGGGACAGCGCTCTATGGCTACACCTTC	CASSLGGTALYGYTF
-	TRBV4-3	-	TRBJ1-6	TGCGCCAGCAGCCAAGAATTTGCGGGGGAATCCTATAATTCACCCCTCCACTTT	CASSQEFAGESYNSPLHF
-	TRBV6-1	-	TRBJ1-5	TGTGCCAGCAGTGAAGTCGGCGAGCAGCCCCAGCATTTT	CASSEVGEQPQHF
-	TRBV6-1	TRBD1	TRBJ1-3	TGTGCCAGCAGGCCGAATGACAGGGGAACTGGAAACACCATATATTTT	CASRPNDRGTGNTIYF
-	TRBV20-1	-	TRBJ2-2	TGCAGTGCCCGTGCCGGGAGCTCTTCCGGGGAGCTGTTTTTT	CSARAGSSSGELFF
many	TRBV28	-	TRBJ1-5	TGTGCCAGCTGGGGGTCGGGCTATCAGCCCCAGCATTTT	CASWGSGYQPQHF